This T cell receptor beta chain was sequenced in a study of T-cell reconstitution after alpha-beta-depleted transplantation in children. This clonotype was seen repeatedly, ten times or more. A TCRbeta library incorporating unique molecular identifiers was prepared. From the PCR reads, TCRdb called clonotypes with MiXCR, one entry per CDR3 protein. The repertoire includes roughly 400,000 distinct CDR3 sequences, 20% of them detected once, and 3.8% sits in the top ten. With 3 bases clipped from V and 2 bases from J, the junction kept 6 bases outside the gene matches. Looked up from germline, CDR1 is DFQATT and CDR2 is SNEGSKA (reference sequence). This CDR3 is built from 15 residues.

The sequence was collected from a human donor who donated a stem cell graft to a child with acute myeloid leukemia. The material sequenced was PBMCs from the stem cell graft donor, taken from the stem cell graft. The chain joins TRBV20-1 to TRBJ2-3; 9 bases align to TRBD2. CDR3 in DNA: TGCAGTGCTAGCGGTCTAGCGGGAAACACAGATACGCAGTATTTT. Protein product: CSASGLAGNTDTQYF.